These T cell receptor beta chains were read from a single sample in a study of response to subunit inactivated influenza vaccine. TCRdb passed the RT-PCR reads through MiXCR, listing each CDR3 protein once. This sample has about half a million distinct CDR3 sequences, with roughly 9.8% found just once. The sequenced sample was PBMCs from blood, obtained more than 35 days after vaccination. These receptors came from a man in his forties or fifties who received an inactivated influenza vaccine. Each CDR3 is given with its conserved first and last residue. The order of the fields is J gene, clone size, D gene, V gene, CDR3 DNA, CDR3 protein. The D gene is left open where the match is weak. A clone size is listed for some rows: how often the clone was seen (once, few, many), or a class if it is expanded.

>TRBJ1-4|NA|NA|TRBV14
TGTGCCAGCAGCCAAGATCGGGGGGCGAGGGCAACTAATGAAAAACTGTTTTTT
CASSQDRGARATNEKLFF
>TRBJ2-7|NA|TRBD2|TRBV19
TGTGCCAGTAGTCAAAGACTAGCGGGAGTAAACGAGCAGTACTTC
CASSQRLAGVNEQYF
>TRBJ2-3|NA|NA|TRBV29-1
TGCAGCGTTGCCACCCGAGACGGGATTTCAGATACGCAGTATTTT
CSVATRDGISDTQYF
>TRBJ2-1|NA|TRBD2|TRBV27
TGTGCCAGCAGCCGACTAGCGGGAGCTTCCAATGAGCAGTTCTTC
CASSRLAGASNEQFF
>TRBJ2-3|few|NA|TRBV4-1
TGCGCCAGCAGCCAAGATGGGACTGCAGGGCTCACAGATACGCAGTATTTT
CASSQDGTAGLTDTQYF
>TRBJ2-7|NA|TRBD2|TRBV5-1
TGCGCCAGCAGCCGCGGGAGTATGGACGAGCAGTACTTC
CASSRGSMDEQYF
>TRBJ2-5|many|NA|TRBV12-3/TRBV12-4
TGTGCCAGCAGCTTATGGCTCCAAGAGACCCAGTACTTC
CASSLWLQETQYF
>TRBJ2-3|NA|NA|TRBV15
TGTGCCACCAGCAGAGATTCGGGCGGGCTACACACAGATACGCAGTATTTT
CATSRDSGGLHTDTQYF
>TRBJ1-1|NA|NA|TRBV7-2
TGTGCCAGCAGCTCCCAATCGGGGCGGGGTGAAGCTTTCTTT
CASSSQSGRGEAFF
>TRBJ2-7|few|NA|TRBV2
TGTGCCAGCAGTGTAGAGCGGAAAGGGGTTCAGTACTTC
CASSVERKGVQYF
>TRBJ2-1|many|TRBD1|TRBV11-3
TGTGCCAGCAGCTCTGGACAGGGGGGTTACAATGAGCAGTTCTTC
CASSSGQGGYNEQFF
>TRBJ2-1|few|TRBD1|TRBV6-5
TGTGCCAGCAGTTACTCGGGACAGGGTTCTGGGAATGAGCAGTTCTTC
CASSYSGQGSGNEQFF
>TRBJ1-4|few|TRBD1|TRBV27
TGTGCCAGCGGGACAGGGGGCATCGAAAAACTGTTTTTT
CASGTGGIEKLFF
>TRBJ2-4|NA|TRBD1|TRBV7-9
TGTGCCAGCAGCTTGGCACAGGGGGAAAACATTCAGTACTTC
CASSLAQGENIQYF
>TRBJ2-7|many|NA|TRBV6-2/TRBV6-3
TGTGCCAGCAGTTATTCAGGGTTCGACGAGCAGTACTTC
CASSYSGFDEQYF
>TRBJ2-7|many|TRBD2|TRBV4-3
TGCGCCAGCAGCCAAGATCTGGGGCGGGGGTCCTCCTACGAGCAGTACTTC
CASSQDLGRGSSYEQYF
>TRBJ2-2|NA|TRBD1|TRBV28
TGTGCCAGCACCCCAGGGGGCGGAGTTGTCGGGGAGCTGTTTTTT
CASTPGGGVVGELFF
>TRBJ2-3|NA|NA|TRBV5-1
TGCGCCAGCAGCTTGTGGTCCCAGAGCACAGATACGCAGTATTTT
CASSLWSQSTDTQYF
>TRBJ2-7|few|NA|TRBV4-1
TGCGCCAGCAGCCAAGATCTACGTAGCTCCTACGAGCAGTACTTC
CASSQDLRSSYEQYF